A single sample is the source of the 14 T cell receptor beta chains below, sequenced in a study of blood T cell repertoires in COVID-19. Sequencing was performed with immunoSEQ multiplex PCR; in TCRdb, only in-frame clones are kept and a portion is missing. Seen here are approximately 72,000 clones, roughly 85% observed once, and the top ten hold about 40%. The sample consisted of peripheral blood. The receptors were sampled from a woman older than 75 with active or convalescent COVID-19.

The rearrangement uses TRBV15 and TRBJ2-3; TRBD2 might be the D (5 bases). In germline, CDR1 is LNHNV, CDR2 YYDKDF (reference sequence). V lost 7 bases to trimming and J lost 4 bases, with 18 bases between them. CDR3 size: 15 residues. In DNA form, the CDR3 reads TGTGCCACCAAGAGGAGGTCCGGGGTCCCAGATACGCAGTATTTT. As protein: CATKRRSGVPDTQYF.

The rearrangement links TRBV19 to TRBJ1-1, with 7 bases fitting TRBD1. This CDR3 is 16 amino acids long. The V gene end was trimmed by 2 bases and the J gene end by 4 bases; junction bases not matched to a gene: 10. Germline CDR1 and CDR2: LNHDA and SQIVND (reference sequence). Here the CDR3 reads CASSIPVGQVSTEAFF. In DNA, the CDR3 is TGTGCCAGTAGTATACCCGTCGGACAGGTTTCCACTGAAGCTTTCTTT.

V usage is TRBV19 and J usage is TRBJ1-2, with a tentative D call TRBD1 (5 bases). V was pared by 0 bases and J by 4 bases, with 15 bases between. Germline CDR1 LNHDA, CDR2 SQIVND (reference sequence). There are 16 residues in the CDR3. For the CDR3, the DNA is TGTGCCAGTAGTATAGAAGAGACCCGGAGGGGCTATGGCTACACCTTC. Translated, it gives CASSIEETRRGYGYTF.

The chain employs TRBV9 and TRBJ1-5, with D possibly TRBD1 on 5 matching bases. Trimming left V 0 bases short and J 4 bases short, with 8 bases between. Germline assignment: CDR1 SGDLS and CDR2 YYNGEE. The CDR3 has 14 amino acids. The CDR3 loop reads CASSVDQGNQPQHF. The CDR3 nucleotides are TGTGCCAGCAGCGTAGATCAGGGAAATCAGCCCCAGCATTTT.

The chain has TRBV29-1 and TRBJ2-5; TRBD1 matches 9 bases. The CDR3 sequence is 11 residues long. Germline CDR1 and CDR2: SQVTM and ANQGSEA. V gave up 8 bases and J gave up 4 bases; unmatched junction bases: 2. The CDR3 region is CSPGQGETQYF. The CDR3 DNA sequence: TGCAGCCCGGGACAGGGAGAGACCCAGTACTTC.

V usage is TRBV9 and J usage is TRBJ2-3; 8 bases are shared with TRBD2. Trimming removed 2 bases from V and 4 bases from J; junction bases left unmatched: 3. The germline V gene has CDR1 SGDLS and CDR2 YYNGEE. The CDR3 is 14 amino acids. The CDR3 DNA follows: TGTGCCAGCAGCGTCGGGGGGGCCGCAGATACGCAGTATTTT. Translated, it gives CASSVGGAADTQYF.

CDR3 loop: CASSFLSGGENEQFF. For the CDR3, the DNA is TGTGCCAGCAGTTTCCTTAGCGGGGGGGAAAATGAGCAGTTCTTC. The rearrangement uses TRBV2 and TRBJ2-1; 11 bases map to TRBD2. The J segment lost 7 bases and the V segment lost 5 bases, leaving 7 bases of the junction unmatched. Germline-derived CDR1 and CDR2 are SNHLY and FYNNEI. This CDR3 has 15 amino acids.

This clone was observed a single time. The chain recombines TRBV9 with TRBJ2-7, with D unresolved. From germline, CDR1 is SGDLS and CDR2 YYNGEE. V was shortened by 7 bases and J by 0 bases, with 8 bases between the two germline ends. The CDR3 loop spans 12 amino acids. The CDR3 loop is CASQRSSYEQYF. The CDR3 region has the DNA TGTGCCAGCCAGCGTAGCTCCTACGAGCAGTACTTC.

The chain recombines TRBV6-6 with TRBJ2-3, with D possibly being TRBD2 (7 bases). The length of the CDR3 is 16 residues. Trimming shortened V by 4 bases and J by 5 bases, and 19 bases separated the two germline ends. CDR1 is MNHNY and CDR2 is SVGAGI in the germline V gene (reference sequence). The CDR3 region has the DNA TGTGCCAGCAGTTTGGGGGGGCCAGAGGTAGTAGATACGCAGTATTTT. Translation: CASSLGGPEVVDTQYF.

The chain carries TRBV7-9 and TRBJ2-5; D uncertain. This CDR3 comprises 12 residues. V shed 5 bases and J shed 11 bases, with 15 bases lying between them. CDR1 and CDR2 from the germline V gene are SEHNR and FQNEAQ (reference sequence). The CDR3 DNA reads as TGTGCCAGCAGCCTAGTGCCCGGTTATCAGTACTTC. This sequence encodes CASSLVPGYQYF.

The chain couples TRBV11-3 to TRBJ1-4; D possibly corresponds to TRBD1 (5 bases). Germline values: CDR1 SGHNT, CDR2 YENEEA. V lost 1 base to trimming and J lost 8 bases, with 20 bases between them. The CDR3 is made up of 17 amino acids. This chain's CDR3 is CASSLVSRGKDGEKLFF. The DNA for the CDR3 is TGTGCCAGCAGCTTAGTTTCACGGGGGAAGGATGGAGAAAAACTGTTTTTT.

The rearrangement links TRBV4-3 to TRBJ2-7, with TRBD2 matching 7 bases. J was trimmed by 3 bases and V by 1 base; bases with no gene match: 9. This CDR3 has 16 amino acids. Germline CDR1 reads LGHNA; CDR2 reads YSLEER. This CDR3 is CASSQGWAGEVYEQYF. The CDR3 region has the DNA TGCGCCAGCAGCCAAGGGTGGGCGGGGGAGGTCTACGAGCAGTACTTC.

V is TRBV6-2 or TRBV6-3 and J is TRBJ2-2, with D possibly being TRBD1 (7 bases). CDR1 MNHEY and CDR2 SVGEGT come from the germline V gene. Trimming cost V 4 bases and J 5 bases, with 11 bases left between them. The CDR3 has 14 amino acids. The CDR3: CASSFRGDTGELFF. The CDR3, as DNA: TGTGCCAGCAGTTTCAGGGGGGATACCGGGGAGCTGTTTTTT.

The rearrangement uses TRBV13 and TRBJ1-2; D gene uncertain. The CDR3 covers 14 residues. Germline CDR1 PRHDT, CDR2 FYEKMQ (reference sequence). V was cut by 2 bases and J by 2 bases, with 9 bases left in between. The CDR3 region has the DNA TGTGCCAGCAGCTTAATTAGAGGGAACTATGGCTACACCTTC. It translates to CASSLIRGNYGYTF.